The 30 T cell receptor beta chains given below trace back to one sample, sequenced in a study of sequential checkpoint blockade in melanoma. The treatment denotes: randomized to nivolumab then ipilimumab (arm A) or the reverse (arm B). The protocol was immunoSEQ multiplex PCR, while the TCRdb copy is restricted to in-frame clones and leaves out a portion. The repertoire consists of around 18,000 clones, with about 50% occurring once and the leading ten covering approximately 15%. The starting material was CD8+ T cells sorted from blood (inferred from file names), obtained from a patient given nivolumab and ipilimumab in sequence. These receptors were taken from a human donor with melanoma.

This rearrangement joins TRBV28 to TRBJ2-3; 10 nucleotides match TRBD2. This CDR3 is 20 amino acids long. V lost 2 bases, J lost 1 base, and 15 bases stayed unmatched. Germline V gene data show CDR1 as MDHEN and CDR2 as SYDVKM. CDR3 in amino acids: CASSLQVLAGGSTRTDTQYF. The CDR3 coding sequence is TGTGCCAGCAGTTTACAGGTATTAGCGGGAGGTTCTACCCGCACAGATACGCAGTATTTT.

This rearrangement joins TRBV7-3 to TRBJ2-1; TRBD2 might be the D (6 bases). Deletions cut 2 bases from V and 6 bases from J, with 14 bases between. CDR1 is SGHTA and CDR2 is FQGTGA in the germline V gene. This CDR3 is built from 15 residues. The CDR3 reads CASSLEEGLINEQFF. The DNA for the CDR3 is TGTGCCAGCAGCTTAGAAGAGGGACTCATCAATGAGCAGTTCTTC.

This chain joins TRBV4-1 and TRBJ1-2; D is perhaps TRBD1 (6 bases). Looked up from germline, CDR1 is MGHRA and CDR2 is YSYEKL. Trimming removed 0 bases from V and 3 bases from J, with 8 bases in between. The CDR3 consists of 14 residues. DNA for the CDR3: TGCGCCAGCAGCCAAGAGCCAGGGGACTATGGCTACACCTTC. Translating it yields CASSQEPGDYGYTF.

This clone was detected a few times. The chain employs TRBV5-6 and TRBJ1-5; possibly TRBD1 for D (5 bases). V lost 5 bases to trimming and J lost 6 bases, with 15 bases between them. The CDR3 has 14 amino acids. Looked up from germline, CDR1 is SGHDT and CDR2 is YYEEEE. CDR3 sequence (DNA): TGTGCCAGCAGTCGTGGGGGGGTTGGTCAGCCCCAGCATTTT. It specifies CASSRGGVGQPQHF.

This clone was seen a few times. The chain has TRBV5-6 and TRBJ1-1, with D uncertain. CDR1 and CDR2 from the germline V gene are SGHDT and YYEEEE. The CDR3 has 13 residues. V was trimmed by 1 base and J by 1 base, leaving 5 bases between them. The CDR3 sequence is CASSLSPNTEAFF. DNA for the CDR3: TGTGCCAGCAGCTTGAGCCCGAACACTGAAGCTTTCTTT.

Note on this clone: Compared with germline, one end of the junction differs, possibly owing to a read error. Other DNA sequences in the sample encode the same CDR3. This rearrangement joins TRBV18 to TRBJ2-7; D not certain. CDR3 length equals 16 residues. CDR1 is KGHSH and CDR2 is LQKENI in the germline V gene. The CDR3 bases are TGTGCCAGTTCACCACGGGCTCCTGAACAGCTCTACGAGCAGTACTTC. The encoded protein is CASSPRAPEQLYEQYF.

This clone was detected once. This chain joins TRBV5-8 and TRBJ1-2; D gene uncertain. The CDR3 runs 13 residues. Germline V gene lookup returns CDR1 SGHTS and CDR2 YDEGEE. V shed 4 bases and J shed 4 bases, with 11 bases lying between them. CDR3 residues: CASSPEAPYGYTF. The CDR3 nucleotides are TGTGCCAGCAGCCCAGAGGCGCCCTATGGCTACACCTTC.

This clone has only a few counts. The J gene is TRBJ2-5, the V gene TRBV15; perhaps TRBD1 as D (6 bases). Germline assignment: CDR1 LNHNV and CDR2 YYDKDF (reference sequence). The CDR3 totals 13 residues. The V and J ends lost 4 bases and 5 bases respectively, with 11 bases between them. CDR3 protein: CATSTGDEETQYF. CDR3 DNA: TGTGCCACCAGCACAGGGGATGAGGAGACCCAGTACTTC. The whole variable domain, filled in from reference TRBV15 and TRBJ2-5, reads DAMVIQNPRYQVTQFGKPVTLSCSQTLNHNVMYWYQQKSSQAPKLLFHYYDKDFNNEADTPDNFQSRRPNTSFCFLDIRSPGLGDTAMYLCATSTGDEETQYFGPGTRLLVL.

The chain employs TRBV13 and TRBJ1-5; D uncertain. The CDR3 has 14 amino acids. Germline V gene lookup returns CDR1 PRHDT and CDR2 FYEKMQ (reference sequence). V was trimmed by 2 bases and J by 3 bases, leaving 8 bases between them. The CDR3 loop reads CASSLRAYNQPQHF. The CDR3 nucleotides are TGTGCCAGCAGCTTAAGAGCTTACAATCAGCCCCAGCATTTT. Using reference TRBV13 and TRBJ1-5 for the parts outside the CDR3, the full variable domain is AAGVIQSPRHLIKEKRETATLKCYPIPRHDTVYWYQQGPGQDPQFLISFYEKMQSDKGSIPDRFSAQQFSDYHSELNMSSLELGDSALYFCASSLRAYNQPQHFGDGTRLSIL.

Here the CDR3 DNA reads TGTGCCAGCAACGCTGGGAGGGGTCCCTACACTGAAGCTTTCTTT. Protein product: CASNAGRGPYTEAFF. This chain joins TRBV2 and TRBJ1-1; D is perhaps TRBD1 (5 bases). CDR1 and CDR2 from the germline V gene are SNHLY and FYNNEI. The CDR3 has 15 residues. V was cut by 7 bases and J by 3 bases, with 18 bases left in between.

This chain uses TRBV15 with TRBJ1-2; TRBD1 matches at 9 bases. Per germline, CDR1 LNHNV and CDR2 YYDKDF (reference sequence). Unmatched junction bases numbered 6, after V lost 0 bases and J lost 4 bases. The CDR3 is 16 residues long. CDR3 DNA sequence: TGTGCCACCAGCAGAGAACCGACGGGACAGGGCTATGGCTACACCTTC. Encoded protein: CATSREPTGQGYGYTF.

V gene TRBV19 combines with J gene TRBJ1-1; D uncertain. Germline CDR1 reads LNHDA; CDR2 reads SQIVND (reference sequence). The CDR3 sequence is 10 residues long. Trimming took 9 bases from V and 3 from J, leaving 5 bases between them. The CDR3 region is CARYYTEAFF. Here the CDR3 DNA reads TGTGCCAGGTACTACACTGAAGCTTTCTTT.

The table lists this clone with a few counts. The rearrangement uses TRBV5-1 and TRBJ2-1; TRBD2 matches 14 bases. This CDR3 contains 16 residues. CDR1 and CDR2 (germline): SGHRS, YFSETQ. J was trimmed by 8 bases and V by 0 bases; bases with no gene match: 4. The CDR3 is CASSLAGTSGGYEQFF. The CDR3, as DNA: TGCGCCAGCAGCTTGGCCGGGACTAGCGGGGGATATGAGCAGTTCTTC.

The CDR3 spells CASSLRRAGRTGELFF. CDR3 DNA: TGTGCCAGCAGCCTCCGGAGAGCAGGGAGGACCGGGGAGCTGTTTTTT. The chain couples TRBV7-7 to TRBJ2-2; perhaps TRBD2 as D (6 bases). Germline V CDR1 and CDR2: SSHAT, FNYEAQ (reference sequence). The germline V and J ends were trimmed by 5 bases and 5 bases, with 18 bases remaining between them. The CDR3 runs 16 residues. Full variable domain (outside the CDR3, taken from reference TRBV7-7 and TRBJ2-2): GAGVSQSPRYKVTKRGQDVTLRCDPISSHATLYWYQQALGQGPEFLTYFNYEAQPDKSGLPSDRFSAERPEGSISTLTIQRTEQRDSAMYRCASSLRRAGRTGELFFGEGSRLTVL.

This clone was seen a handful of times. The chain couples TRBV7-8 to TRBJ2-1, with 8 bases matching TRBD2. Looked up from germline, CDR1 is SGHVS and CDR2 is FQNEAQ. V lost 4 bases and J lost 5; bases outside the gene matches: 10. The CDR3 loop spans 16 amino acids. The CDR3 nucleotides read TGTGCCAGCAGCTCCGGGGGACTAGGTTCTAACAATGAGCAGTTCTTC. Encoded protein: CASSSGGLGSNNEQFF.

CDR3 coding DNA: TGTGCCAGCAGTGATCGGACAGGGCTTCCCTACGAGCAGTACTTC. It is translated as CASSDRTGLPYEQYF. This chain joins TRBV2 and TRBJ2-7; 8 bases align to TRBD1. The CDR3 consists of 15 residues. Looked up from germline, CDR1 is SNHLY and CDR2 is FYNNEI. V was pared by 3 bases and J by 2 bases, with 6 bases of the junction left unmatched.

This chain connects TRBV19 to TRBJ2-1; perhaps TRBD2 as D (6 bases). The germline CDR1 and CDR2 sequences are LNHDA and SQIVND (reference sequence). The V gene lost 0 bases and the J gene lost 0 bases, with 9 bases spanning the gap. The CDR3 has 16 amino acids. The CDR3 sequence is CASSIDLASSYNEQFF. The CDR3 DNA is TGTGCCAGTAGTATAGACCTAGCGAGCTCCTACAATGAGCAGTTCTTC.

The chain carries TRBV28 and TRBJ1-2, with TRBD1 as a possible D gene (5 bases). Trimming took off 2 bases at V and 0 bases at J, with 10 bases between the two ends. Germline assignment: CDR1 MDHEN and CDR2 SYDVKM. The CDR3 has 15 amino acids. This CDR3 is CASSLTDIANYGYTF. CDR3 nucleotides: TGTGCCAGCAGTTTAACGGACATAGCTAACTATGGCTACACCTTC.

CDR3 nucleotides: TGTGCCAGCAGCCCACCGACAGGATCAGGGGATACGCAGTATTTT. Its protein is CASSPPTGSGDTQYF. The chain employs TRBV13 and TRBJ2-3; a weak D match, TRBD1 (6 bases). V lost 5 bases and J lost 6, with 18 bases in between. Germline CDR1 and CDR2: PRHDT and FYEKMQ (reference sequence). CDR3 size: 15 residues.

Judged by abundance, this clone is medium-sized (0.01 to 0.1%). The chain is built from TRBV27 and TRBJ1-2; D remains ambiguous. Trimming took off 3 bases at V and 3 bases at J, with 8 bases between the two ends. The CDR3 extends over 13 amino acids. The germline V gene has CDR1 MNHEY and CDR2 SMNVEV (reference sequence). The CDR3 loop reads CASSLSPYYGYTF. CDR3 bases: TGTGCCAGCAGTTTGAGTCCCTACTATGGCTACACCTTC.

This rearrangement joins TRBV7-9 to TRBJ2-4; 7 nucleotides agree with TRBD1. V was pared by 4 bases and J by 6 bases, with 12 bases of the junction left unmatched. Germline CDR1 and CDR2: SEHNR and FQNEAQ (reference sequence). This CDR3 has 16 residues. CDR3 in amino acids: CASSSLGTGARNIQYF. The CDR3 nucleotides are TGTGCCAGCAGCTCGTTAGGCACAGGGGCGCGAAACATTCAGTACTTC. Supplemented by reference TRBV7-9 and TRBJ2-4, the full variable domain reads DTGVSQNPRHKITKRGQNVTFRCDPISEHNRLYWYRQTLGQGPEFLTYFQNEAQLEKSRLLSDRFSAERPKGSFSTLEIQRTEQGDSAMYLCASSSLGTGARNIQYFGAGTRLSVL.

The chain joins TRBV9 to TRBJ1-1; possibly TRBD1 for D (6 bases). From germline, CDR1 is SGDLS and CDR2 YYNGEE. There are 15 residues in the CDR3. The V gene lost 3 bases and the J gene lost 0 bases, with 12 bases spanning the gap. The DNA of the CDR3 is TGTGCCAGCAGCGGGGAGGGACAATTGAACACTGAAGCTTTCTTT. This encodes CASSGEGQLNTEAFF.

This clone was recorded once. This chain joins TRBV6-5 and TRBJ2-1, with 9 bases aligning to TRBD2. J lost 9 bases, V lost 0 bases, and 9 bases had no gene match. The V gene's germline CDR1 is MNHEY and CDR2 SVGAGI. This CDR3 is built from 16 residues. As DNA, the CDR3 is TGTGCCAGCAGTTACTCGCCTAGCGGGATTACTGGTGAGCAGTTCTTC. Amino acid sequence: CASSYSPSGITGEQFF.

V gene TRBV19 combines with J gene TRBJ2-7; 11 bases agree with TRBD2. The V and J ends lost 5 bases and 4 bases, in that order; junction bases with no gene match: 7. This CDR3 region has 15 residues. Germline CDR1 reads LNHDA; CDR2 reads SQIVND (reference sequence). The CDR3 is CASSPLLAGGYEQYF. In DNA form, the CDR3 reads TGTGCCAGTAGTCCCCTTCTAGCGGGAGGTTACGAGCAGTACTTC.

The chain links TRBV6-4 to TRBJ2-3, with 10 bases aligning to TRBD2. Germline trimming cut 7 bases from V and 5 bases from J; bases unmatched to any gene: 18. The CDR3 is 18 residues long. Germline-derived CDR1 and CDR2 are MRHNA and SNTAGT. The chain's CDR3 is CASILSGRRKSAVDTQYF. In nucleotides, the CDR3 is TGTGCCAGCATTCTTAGCGGGAGGAGGAAGTCCGCGGTAGATACGCAGTATTTT.

V and J are TRBV6-4 and TRBJ2-3, with D uncertain. Germline V CDR1 and CDR2: MRHNA, SNTAGT. This CDR3 has 15 residues. Deletions cut 6 bases from V and 0 bases from J, with 13 bases between. CDR3 coding DNA: TGTGCCAGCAGCGCAGAACCAGGTAGCACAGATACGCAGTATTTT. Translated, it gives CASSAEPGSTDTQYF.

The rearrangement joins TRBV11-2 to TRBJ2-1; D is perhaps TRBD1 (6 bases). Trimming pared 1 base from V and 8 bases from J, leaving 9 bases between. This CDR3 contains 13 residues. The germline V gene encodes CDR1 SGHAT and CDR2 FQNNGV. DNA for the CDR3: TGTGCCAGCAGCTTAGCACCAGGGGATGAGCAGTTCTTC. The encoded protein is CASSLAPGDEQFF.

This chain uses TRBV4-2 with TRBJ2-5; tentatively, D is TRBD2 (6 bases). The V gene lost 3 bases and the J gene lost 3 bases, with 14 bases spanning the gap. The CDR3 extends over 15 amino acids. Germline V gene lookup returns CDR1 LGHNA and CDR2 YNFKEQ. CDR3 sequence: CASSQTSTGEETQYF. The CDR3, as DNA: TGTGCCAGCAGCCAGACGAGTACGGGGGAAGAGACCCAGTACTTC.

This clone appeared a few times. The chain joins TRBV7-9 to TRBJ1-1; D not certain. The V gene's germline CDR1 is SEHNR and CDR2 FQNEAQ (reference sequence). V was shortened by 4 bases and J by 10 bases, with 10 bases between the two germline ends. This CDR3 has 11 amino acids. The CDR3 DNA follows: TGTGCCAGCAGCTCCCTTACGAGAGCTTTCTTT. Translating gives CASSSLTRAFF.

The sample holds a few counts of this clone. The rearrangement joins TRBV2 to TRBJ2-7; 8 bases are a match to TRBD2. The germline V gene has CDR1 SNHLY and CDR2 FYNNEI. The V and J ends lost 7 bases and 0 bases, in that order; junction bases with no gene match: 2. CDR3 length: 13 residues. The chain's CDR3 is CASTGGGSYEQYF. CDR3 nucleotides: TGTGCCAGCACCGGGGGGGGCTCCTACGAGCAGTACTTC. The complete variable domain, with remaining parts taken from reference TRBV2 and TRBJ2-7, reads EPEVTQTPSHQVTQMGQEVILRCVPISNHLYFYWYRQILGQKVEFLVSFYNNEISEKSEIFDDQFSVERPDGSNFTLKIRSTKLEDSAMYFCASTGGGSYEQYFGPGTRLTVT.